What follows is one T cell receptor beta chain and its context. The antigen remains undetermined. The sample is drawn from a study of CD8+ T cells in alopecia areata. TCR sequencing used cDNA made by reverse transcription of extracted RNA. The assay was immunoSEQ multiplex PCR, and TCRdb's table has in-frame clones only and misses some. The sample gives about 82,000 clones, roughly 50% of which show up once; roughly 6% is in the top ten. Broader study findings: Normal-skin resident alphabeta T cells also appear among scalp sample sequences.

Germline V gives CDR1 MNHEY, CDR2 SMNVEV (reference sequence). Between the trimmed V and J ends, which lost 7 bases and 3 bases, there was a span of 13 bases. CDR3 length equals 15 residues. It was from alopecia areata patients that lesional scalp punch biopsies and peripheral blood were collected. Researchers picked out CD4+ and CD8+ T cells from PBMCs by sorting. V usage is TRBV27 and J usage is TRBJ2-6, with D maybe TRBD2 (5 bases). The sequence was obtained from a human donor with alopecia areata. Sequences were obtained from NKG2D-high CD8+ T cells sorted from blood. CDR3 region: CASTTGLSGANVLTF. Here the CDR3 DNA reads TGTGCCAGCACAACCGGACTTAGTGGGGCCAACGTCCTGACTTTC.